Each of the 28 T cell receptor beta chains below was sequenced from the same sample in a study of control samples from healthy donors and cancer patients. Here immunoSEQ multiplex PCR was the method, and the copy in TCRdb shows in-frame clones only, minus some. The repertoire holds some 140,000 clones, with roughly 90% as singletons. The sample consisted of blood. The source of these receptors is a man aged 25 to 40 in good health.

CDR3 region: CASSLRGVSSGNTIYF. In DNA, the CDR3 is TGTGCCAGCAGCCTCCGGGGGGTTAGCTCTGGAAACACCATATATTTT. The V gene is TRBV7-2, the J gene TRBJ1-3, with D perhaps TRBD1 (5 bases). CDR1 and CDR2 (germline): SGHTA, FQGNSA. V was clipped by 5 bases and J by 0 bases, with 14 bases between them. This CDR3 region has 16 residues.

The V call is TRBV10-3, the J call TRBJ1-5; D may be TRBD1 (6 bases). This CDR3 region has 16 residues. CDR1 and CDR2 from the germline V gene are ENHRY and SYGVKD. V was clipped by 0 bases and J by 2 bases, with 11 bases between them. The CDR3 DNA sequence: TGTGCCATCAGTGAGTCGTGGGGGCTGGGCAATCAGCCCCAGCATTTT. Translated, it gives CAISESWGLGNQPQHF.

V is TRBV9 and J is TRBJ1-4; D remains unclear. The length of the CDR3 is 15 residues. From germline, CDR1 is SGDLS and CDR2 YYNGEE. Trimming took off 4 bases at V and 5 bases at J, with 15 bases between the two ends. This CDR3 reads CASSQDWLPNEKLFF. The CDR3 nucleotides are TGTGCCAGCAGCCAAGATTGGCTTCCGAATGAAAAACTGTTTTTT.

This clone occurred once. The CDR3 DNA reads as TGTGCCAGCAGTTTGGCCCAGGGAAGTGAAAAACTGTTTTTT. Amino acid sequence: CASSLAQGSEKLFF. J is TRBJ1-4 and V is TRBV28; D is possibly TRBD1 (5 bases). Germline V CDR1 and CDR2: MDHEN, SYDVKM. Trimming shortened V by 3 bases and J by 7 bases, and 12 bases separated the two germline ends. The CDR3 is 14 amino acids.

The CDR3 sequence: CASSEGSTDTQYF. CDR3 bases: TGTGCCAGCAGTGAGGGGAGCACAGATACGCAGTATTTT. The chain has TRBV6-4 and TRBJ2-3; no clear D. Trimming pared 3 bases from V and 0 bases from J, leaving 4 bases between. The CDR3 has 13 residues. Germline V gene lookup returns CDR1 MRHNA and CDR2 SNTAGT.

The V and J genes are TRBV9 and TRBJ2-2; TRBD2 matches 7 bases. CDR1 and CDR2 from the germline V gene are SGDLS and YYNGEE. Trimming took 0 bases from V and 7 from J; bases not matched to a gene: 9. The CDR3 length is 16 residues. CDR3 in DNA: TGTGCCAGCAGCGTAGGCGGAGTCGGGAGGATCGGGGAGCTGTTTTTT. Protein sequence: CASSVGGVGRIGELFF.

The rearrangement uses TRBV3-1 (or the pseudogene TRBV3-2) and TRBJ2-6; a weak D match, TRBD2 (5 bases). The CDR3 is made up of 16 amino acids. Germline V gene sequence: CDR1 LGHDT, CDR2 YNNKEL (reference sequence). The germline V and J ends were trimmed by 7 bases and 0 bases, with 13 bases remaining between them. This chain's CDR3 is CASTASTSSGANVLTF. CDR3 sequence (DNA): TGTGCCAGCACCGCAAGTACTAGCTCTGGGGCCAACGTCCTGACTTTC.

CDR3 amino acids: CASSQVGTGNEKLFF. CDR3 in DNA: TGCGCCAGCAGCCAAGTAGGAACAGGGAATGAAAAACTGTTTTTT. This chain links TRBV4-1 with TRBJ1-4; tentatively, D is TRBD1 (6 bases). The CDR3 loop spans 15 amino acids. The V gene lost 1 base and the J gene lost 5 bases, with 11 bases spanning the gap. Germline V lookup: CDR1 MGHRA, CDR2 YSYEKL.

V and J are TRBV6-2 or TRBV6-3 and TRBJ2-7; 7 nucleotides match TRBD2. Trimming removed 4 bases from V and 0 bases from J; junction bases left unmatched: 3. The CDR3 contains 14 residues. CDR1 and CDR2 (germline): MNHEY, SVGEGT. For the CDR3, the DNA is TGTGCCAGCAGTTCTAGCGGCCTCTCCTACGAGCAGTACTTC. This sequence encodes CASSSSGLSYEQYF.

This clone was counted once. This rearrangement joins TRBV6-2 or TRBV6-3 to TRBJ2-1; 8 positions match TRBD1. This CDR3 spans 15 amino acids. CDR1 and CDR2 from the germline V gene are MNHEY and SVGEGT. The J segment lost 8 bases and the V segment lost 6 bases, leaving 12 bases of the junction unmatched. The CDR3, as DNA: TGTGCCAGCAGCTTTTCGGGACAGGTTGTCGATGAGCAGTTCTTC. This encodes CASSFSGQVVDEQFF.

The rearrangement links TRBV7-2 to TRBJ2-3, with 9 bases identical to TRBD2. The CDR3 spans 15 residues. CDR1 SGHTA and CDR2 FQGNSA come from the germline V gene. J lost 5 bases, V lost 5 bases, and 8 bases had no gene match. CDR3 loop: CASSPTSGLVDTQYF. In DNA form, the CDR3 reads TGTGCCAGCAGCCCAACTAGCGGGCTAGTAGATACGCAGTATTTT.

The chain recombines TRBV5-4 with TRBJ2-7; D is unresolved. CDR3 length: 16 amino acids. The ends were cut back, 3 bases at V and 2 bases at J, with 18 bases in the middle. The V gene's germline CDR1 is SGHNT and CDR2 YYREEE (reference sequence). CDR3 in amino acids: CASSSSPEASPYEQYF. The DNA for the CDR3 is TGTGCCAGCAGCTCCTCCCCTGAAGCCAGCCCCTACGAGCAGTACTTC.

J is TRBJ2-1 and V is TRBV7-2, with D possibly being TRBD2 (5 bases). This CDR3 contains 13 residues. V lost 0 bases, J lost 10 bases, and 10 bases lay in between. Germline V gene data show CDR1 as SGHTA and CDR2 as FQGNSA. For the CDR3, the DNA is TGTGCCAGCAGCTTAGCGGACGGGAACGAGCAGTTCTTC. Its translation is CASSLADGNEQFF.

This clone was picked up one time. This chain links TRBV4-2 with TRBJ2-7; TRBD1 aligns across 12 bases. CDR1 and CDR2 from the germline V gene are LGHNA and YNFKEQ. The CDR3 extends over 15 amino acids. J was trimmed by 6 bases and V by 4 bases; bases with no gene match: 7. The CDR3 protein is CASSPTGQGAVEQYF. The DNA of the CDR3 is TGTGCCAGCAGCCCGACGGGACAGGGGGCTGTCGAGCAGTACTTC.

The chain employs TRBV12-3 or TRBV12-4 and TRBJ2-5; D possibly corresponds to TRBD1 (7 bases). Trimming took 5 bases from V and 5 from J, leaving 12 bases between them. This CDR3 has 13 residues. CDR3 nucleotide sequence: TGTGCCAGCAGTGACTCAGGGGGGGAGACCCAGTACTTC. Translation: CASSDSGGETQYF.

CDR3 region: CSVVRPGDVEGYTF. The DNA for the CDR3 is TGCAGCGTCGTGCGTCCAGGGGATGTCGAAGGCTACACCTTC. The rearrangement links TRBV29-1 to TRBJ1-2; D is possibly TRBD1 (6 bases). Germline V gives CDR1 SQVTM, CDR2 ANQGSEA. The CDR3 consists of 14 residues. V was trimmed by 6 bases and J by 8 bases, leaving 22 bases between them.

The CDR3 is CASRTEETQYF. The CDR3 region has the DNA TGTGCCAGTAGGACAGAAGAGACCCAGTACTTC. The V and J genes are TRBV19 and TRBJ2-5; a weak D match, TRBD1 (5 bases). Trimming shortened V by 6 bases and J by 3 bases, and 5 bases separated the two germline ends. The germline V gene has CDR1 LNHDA and CDR2 SQIVND (reference sequence). The CDR3 has 11 residues.

The rearrangement uses TRBV7-8 and TRBJ1-5; perhaps TRBD1 as D (5 bases). Germline loops: CDR1 SGHVS, CDR2 FQNEAQ. Trimming removed 7 bases at V and 2 bases at J, with 12 bases between. The CDR3 has 14 amino acids. The CDR3 DNA sequence: TGTGCCAGCACCCAGGGTGGTGGCAATCAGCCCCAGCATTTT. It codes for CASTQGGGNQPQHF.

The chain links TRBV30 to TRBJ1-6, with D perhaps matching TRBD1 (5 bases). Germline loops: CDR1 GTSNPN, CDR2 SVGIG (reference sequence). Trimming shortened V by 3 bases and J by 10 bases, and 13 bases separated the two germline ends. This CDR3 region has 13 residues. This CDR3 is CAWSVERGSPLHF. CDR3 sequence (DNA): TGTGCCTGGAGCGTAGAAAGGGGCTCACCCCTCCACTTT.

V usage is TRBV27 and J usage is TRBJ1-1, with TRBD1 matching over 9 bases. Losses at the gene ends were 4 bases for V and 0 bases for J; bases not matched to a gene: 6. The CDR3 totals 16 residues. CDR1 and CDR2 (germline): MNHEY, SMNVEV (reference sequence). CDR3 amino acids: CASSWTGVSMNTEAFF. CDR3 nucleotide sequence: TGTGCCAGCAGTTGGACAGGGGTGAGCATGAACACTGAAGCTTTCTTT.

The chain links TRBV6-1 to TRBJ1-5; the D gene is possibly TRBD1 (5 bases). The CDR3 loop spans 14 amino acids. Germline lookup yields CDR1 MNHNS and CDR2 SASEGT. V lost 2 bases and J lost 6, with 11 bases in between. CDR3 amino acids: CASSELGAGQPQHF. The CDR3, as DNA: TGTGCCAGCAGTGAACTTGGGGCGGGTCAGCCCCAGCATTTT.

V gene TRBV28 combines with J gene TRBJ2-1, with 12 bases identical to TRBD1. The V segment lost 3 bases and the J segment 9 bases; nucleotides outside the gene matches: 6. CDR3 length: 15 residues. Germline CDR1 reads MDHEN; CDR2 reads SYDVKM. The CDR3 protein is CASSFSGQGAFEQFF. Here the CDR3 DNA reads TGTGCCAGCAGTTTTTCGGGACAGGGGGCGTTTGAGCAGTTCTTC.

This clone appeared a single time. This rearrangement joins TRBV30 to TRBJ1-1; tentatively, D is TRBD1 (5 bases). The CDR3 runs to 14 residues. CDR1 and CDR2 from the germline V gene are GTSNPN and SVGIG (reference sequence). The ends were cut back, 7 bases at V and 4 bases at J, with 19 bases in the middle. The CDR3 nucleotides read TGTGCCTTAACTCAGGGATGGGTTGGCACTGAAGCTTTCTTT. Translating it yields CALTQGWVGTEAFF.

The chain uses TRBV10-3 and TRBJ1-5; D gene unclear. V was clipped by 2 bases and J by 6 bases, with 14 bases between them. Germline V gene sequence: CDR1 ENHRY, CDR2 SYGVKD. This CDR3 contains 15 residues. DNA for the CDR3: TGTGCCATCAGTGAGAGATCGGAACCAACTCAGCCCCAGCATTTT. This codes for CAISERSEPTQPQHF.

This clone came up once. The CDR3 sequence is CASSVGPDSGELFF. CDR3 DNA: TGTGCCAGCAGCGTAGGCCCCGACTCCGGGGAGCTGTTTTTT. This rearrangement joins TRBV9 to TRBJ2-2, with D unresolved. CDR1 SGDLS and CDR2 YYNGEE come from the germline V gene. The CDR3 totals 14 residues. With 0 bases removed from V and 6 bases from J, the gap between germline ends came to 9 bases. The full variable domain, rest sourced from reference TRBV9 and TRBJ2-2, is DSGVTQTPKHLITATGQRVTLRCSPRSGDLSVYWYQQSLDQGLQFLIQYYNGEERAKGNILERFSAQQFPDLHSELNLSSLELGDSALYFCASSVGPDSGELFFGEGSRLTVL.

The rearrangement uses TRBV10-3 and TRBJ1-1; the match to TRBD1 covers 8 bases. Germline CDR1 reads ENHRY; CDR2 reads SYGVKD. This CDR3 contains 14 residues. The V gene end was trimmed by 6 bases and the J gene end by 2 bases; junction bases not matched to a gene: 5. This CDR3 reads CAIRNGQGNTEAFF. In nucleotides, the CDR3 is TGTGCCATCAGAAATGGACAGGGAAACACTGAAGCTTTCTTT.

The chain joins TRBV28 to TRBJ1-1; D remains unclear. Germline CDR1 is MDHEN and CDR2 is SYDVKM. The CDR3 spans 17 residues. Trimming stripped 3 bases from V and 1 base from J, with 18 bases between. The CDR3 region is CASSFRLFGTANTEAFF. As DNA, the CDR3 is TGTGCCAGCAGTTTTAGGTTATTCGGAACGGCGAACACTGAAGCTTTCTTT.

In its sample, this clone was seen once. This chain uses TRBV10-3 with TRBJ1-6, with TRBD1 as a possible D gene (5 bases). V lost 0 bases to trimming and J lost 7 bases, with 7 bases between them. CDR3 size: 14 residues. Germline V gene sequence: CDR1 ENHRY, CDR2 SYGVKD. CDR3 loop: CAISESGGNSPLHF. The CDR3 region has the DNA TGTGCCATCAGTGAGTCCGGGGGGAATTCACCCCTCCACTTT.